Following are 9 T cell receptor beta chains from one sample sequenced in a study of blood T cells in healthy people across ages. For the second PCR, which ran for 7 to 11 cycles, a sample-barcoded 5' primer and a J-beta primer mix were used. Using its own MiXCR run on the 5' RACE reads, TCRdb lists one record per CDR3 protein. The data hold about 570,000 distinct CDR3 sequences, with about 28% observed a single time. The same data also contributed to another study, on T cells of mothers and their children.

The material sequenced was blood. The receptors come from a boy younger than 10 in good health.

This clonotype was found many times. This chain uses TRBV7-8 with TRBJ2-3; 9 bases align to TRBD2. Germline values: CDR1 SGHVS, CDR2 FQNEAQ. The CDR3 sequence is 14 residues long. V dropped 5 bases and J dropped 4; count of bases not matched to a gene: 4. The CDR3 here is CASSTRGGADTQYF. In DNA, the CDR3 is TGTGCCAGCAGCACACGCGGGGGGGCAGATACGCAGTATTTT.

The chain recombines TRBV20-1 with TRBJ2-2, with D perhaps TRBD1 or TRBD2 (5 bases each). Germline loops: CDR1 DFQATT, CDR2 SNEGSKA (reference sequence). The germline V and J ends were trimmed by 6 bases and 4 bases, with 15 bases remaining between them. The length of the CDR3 is 14 residues. The CDR3 region has the DNA TGCAGTGCCAGGGACCTGTCGGTCACCGGGGAGCTGTTTTTT. Its protein is CSARDLSVTGELFF.

This clonotype came up once. This rearrangement joins TRBV12-3 or TRBV12-4 to TRBJ2-1; 9 nucleotides agree with TRBD1. This CDR3 region has 16 residues. V shed 3 bases, J shed 4 bases, and the junction held 7 bases outside the gene matches. CDR3 coding DNA: TGTGCCAGCAGTTTCTACAGGGGGCTAGGGTACAATGAGCAGTTCTTC. It codes for CASSFYRGLGYNEQFF.

The V and J genes are TRBV6-6 and TRBJ1-4, with D unclear. Germline CDR1 is MNHNY and CDR2 is SVGAGI (reference sequence). V was cut by 2 bases and J by 7 bases, with 8 bases left in between. The CDR3 is 13 residues long. Here the CDR3 reads CASSYRLGEKLFF. The CDR3 DNA reads TGTGCCAGCAGTTACCGCCTTGGTGAAAAACTGTTTTTT.

This clonotype has only a few counts. The CDR3 region is CASATGSLNTEAFF. DNA of the CDR3: TGTGCCAGCGCGACAGGGTCCCTGAACACTGAAGCTTTCTTT. The chain is built from TRBV6-5 and TRBJ1-1; 7 positions match TRBD1. The trim removed 8 bases at V and 0 bases at J, leaving 6 bases unmatched. CDR1 and CDR2 from the germline V gene are MNHEY and SVGAGI. The CDR3 sequence is 14 residues long.

The gene calls are TRBV28 and TRBJ2-5; perhaps TRBD2 as D (5 bases). There are 16 residues in the CDR3. V lost 1 base and J lost 1, with 13 bases in between. In germline, CDR1 is MDHEN, CDR2 SYDVKM. The CDR3: CASSLYGEVGQETQYF. The CDR3, as DNA: TGTGCCAGCAGTTTATACGGGGAAGTGGGCCAAGAGACCCAGTACTTC.

V is TRBV20-1 and J is TRBJ2-3, with a weak D call TRBD2 (5 bases). Germline V lookup: CDR1 DFQATT, CDR2 SNEGSKA (reference sequence). The CDR3 totals 14 residues. V lost 5 bases, J lost 5 bases, and 17 bases lay in between. The CDR3 reads CSALAGPQQDTQYF. CDR3 DNA sequence: TGCAGTGCTTTGGCGGGCCCACAGCAAGATACGCAGTATTTT.

This sequence joins TRBV6-1 and TRBJ2-7, with a possible D match to TRBD2 (5 bases). V was trimmed by 2 bases and J by 2 bases, leaving 13 bases between them. Germline V gene data show CDR1 as MNHNS and CDR2 as SASEGT. This CDR3 is 15 amino acids long. The CDR3 nucleotides are TGTGCCAGCAGTGAACCGCGGACTTATCCCTACGAGCAGTACTTC. Protein product: CASSEPRTYPYEQYF.

This chain connects TRBV7-2 to TRBJ2-6, with D hard to call. From germline, CDR1 is SGHTA and CDR2 FQGNSA. With 1 base removed from V and 0 bases from J, the gap between germline ends came to 10 bases. This CDR3 has 17 amino acids. The CDR3 sequence is CASSLVRAASGANVLTF. DNA of the CDR3: TGTGCCAGCAGCTTAGTCCGTGCCGCCTCTGGGGCCAACGTCCTGACTTTC.